This section outlines one TCR beta chain sequence together with its context. Data came from immunoSEQ multiplex PCR; TCRdb stores just in-frame clones and leaves some out. This sample yields about 150,000 clones, of which over 70% are seen a single time; 2.5% to 3.5% belongs to the top ten. These data come from a study of blood T cell repertoires in COVID-19. With 1 base clipped from V and 5 bases from J, the junction kept 7 bases outside the gene matches. Germline-derived CDR1 and CDR2 are LNHDA and SQIVND (reference sequence). This CDR3 has 15 residues. This rearrangement joins TRBV19 to TRBJ2-5, with TRBD1 identical over 7 bases. The clonotype comes from a woman aged 55-69 years with acute or convalescent COVID-19. Input material: peripheral blood. Here the CDR3 reads CASSIAEGAGETQYF. The CDR3 region has the DNA TGTGCCAGTAGTATAGCAGAGGGGGCCGGCGAGACCCAGTACTTC.